Below, 24 T cell receptor beta chains from the same sample are listed, as sequenced in a study of breast tumors, draining lymph nodes, adjacent tissues. The lymph nodes were axillary draining lymph nodes from breast cancer patients. MiXCR, run by TCRdb on the multiplex PCR reads, gives a single entry per CDR3 protein. This sample has about 180,000 distinct CDR3 sequences, with 33% found just once. What was sequenced was axillary lymph node tissue. The receptors here all came from a female donor with breast cancer. Some clones in this sample may be carry-over from other donors' samples.

The genes are TRBV2 and TRBJ2-1; 12 bases line up with TRBD2. The length of the CDR3 is 17 residues. The trim removed 6 bases at V and 3 bases at J, leaving 9 bases unmatched. CDR1 SNHLY and CDR2 FYNNEI come from the germline V gene. Here the CDR3 reads CASRTSGRRQVYNEQFF. The CDR3 coding sequence is TGTGCCAGCAGGACTAGCGGGAGAAGGCAGGTCTACAATGAGCAGTTCTTC.

Comments on this clonotype: This sequence may be a read error, since a much larger clone differs from it by one base. V gene TRBV12-3 or TRBV12-4 combines with J gene TRBJ2-1; TRBD2 matches at 7 bases. The CDR3 totals 11 residues. Here the CDR3 DNA reads TGTGGCAGCAGAAGACTAGCTGCTATATTCTTC. Amino acids: CGSRRLAAIFF.

This clonotype was seen repeatedly, ten times or more. The rearrangement links TRBV5-1 to TRBJ1-6; D perhaps matches TRBD1 (5 bases). The CDR3 covers 15 residues. CDR1 SGHRS and CDR2 YFSETQ come from the germline V gene. V was pared by 0 bases and J by 10 bases, with 14 bases between. CDR3 bases: TGCGCCAGCAGCTTGGGCCCGGACACTAAGTCACCCCTCCACTTT. Its translation: CASSLGPDTKSPLHF.

This clonotype was observed a few times. The CDR3 DNA sequence: TGTGCCACCAGCAGGGGGGGGGGTAGCGGGAGCACAGATACGCAGTATTTT. This encodes CATSRGGGSGSTDTQYF. The chain is built from TRBV15 and TRBJ2-3; 7 nucleotides agree with TRBD2. Germline CDR1 is LNHNV and CDR2 is YYDKDF (reference sequence). The CDR3 spans 17 residues. V lost 3 bases, J lost 0 bases, and 9 bases stayed unmatched.

The chain employs TRBV20-1 and TRBJ2-6; D is unclear. Germline CDR1 and CDR2: DFQATT and SNEGSKA (reference sequence). CDR3 length equals 13 residues. V gave up 1 base and J gave up 4 bases, with 5 bases separating them. CDR3 protein: CSARVTGANVLTF. Here the CDR3 DNA reads TGCAGTGCTAGAGTGACGGGGGCCAACGTCCTGACTTTC.

This sequence joins TRBV11-3 and TRBJ1-5, with unresolved D. The CDR3 totals 16 residues. Trimming pared 0 bases from V and 5 bases from J, leaving 14 bases between. CDR1 SGHNT and CDR2 YENEEA come from the germline V gene. The CDR3 coding sequence is TGTGCCAGCAGCTTAGATCTAGGGAAGGGCGATCAGCCCCAGCATTTT. It codes for CASSLDLGKGDQPQHF.

The chain employs TRBV20-1 and TRBJ1-3; D remains ambiguous. V lost 1 base and J lost 4, with 14 bases in between. CDR3 length: 15 amino acids. CDR1 is DFQATT, CDR2 SNEGSKA, per germline (reference sequence). CDR3 region: CSARGLAGAGNTIYF. The CDR3 bases are TGCAGTGCTAGAGGACTAGCGGGAGCGGGAAACACCATATATTTT.

There are many counts of this clonotype. The rearrangement joins TRBV15 to TRBJ1-2; 10 positions agree with TRBD1. The CDR3 covers 17 residues. The V segment lost 5 bases and the J segment 5 bases; nucleotides outside the gene matches: 14. Germline V CDR1 and CDR2: LNHNV, YYDKDF (reference sequence). The CDR3 region is CATSATERQGAVYGYTF. CDR3 nucleotides: TGTGCCACCAGCGCAACAGAAAGACAGGGGGCAGTATATGGCTACACCTTC.

The V call is TRBV12-5, the J call TRBJ2-7; the D gene is possibly TRBD2 (5 bases). V shed 3 bases and J shed 2 bases, with 11 bases lying between them. Per the germline V gene, CDR1 is LGHNT and CDR2 is FRNRAP. CDR3 size: 14 residues. CDR3 in DNA: TGTGCTAGTGGTTTCCTGGCGGGTCCCTACGAGCAGTACTTC. Amino acids: CASGFLAGPYEQYF.

With respect to this clonotype: Germline and junction disagree at one end, which may indicate a read error. V and J are TRBV5-5 and TRBJ1-6; no firm D call. The CDR3 totals 15 residues. Germline V gene sequence: CDR1 SGHKS, CDR2 YYEKEE (reference sequence). This chain's CDR3 is CASSFDIEPNSPLHF. CDR3 nucleotide sequence: TGCGCCAGCAGCTTCGACATCGAACCGAATTCACCCCTCCACTTT.

The table lists this clonotype with a count of one. One junction end does not reproduce the germline sequence, and a read error may be involved. The CDR3 loop reads CTIMGGIHPGELFF. The CDR3 coding sequence is TGTACCATCATGGGGGGGATTCACCCCGGGGAGCTGTTCTTT. V and J are TRBV10-3 and TRBJ2-2; 7 bases map to TRBD2. Germline assignment: CDR1 ENHRY and CDR2 SYGVKD. This CDR3 contains 14 residues.

This clonotype was counted at least ten times. The V and J genes are TRBV6-6 and TRBJ2-1; 11 nucleotides match TRBD2. The trim removed 6 bases at V and 4 bases at J, leaving 2 bases unmatched. The germline V gene has CDR1 MNHNY and CDR2 SVGAGI (reference sequence). This CDR3 contains 14 residues. In DNA, the CDR3 is TGTGCCAGCAGGCGACTAGCGGGATACAATGAGCAGTTCTTC. Protein: CASRRLAGYNEQFF.

This clonotype came up a few times. Sequence at one end of the junction differs from germline and may be a read error. The J gene is TRBJ2-1, the V gene TRBV7-3; D is possibly TRBD2 (6 bases). The CDR3 loop spans 14 amino acids. The germline V gene encodes CDR1 SGHTA and CDR2 FQGTGA. The CDR3 region is CASSLGGLYNEQSF. The CDR3 nucleotides read TGTGCCAGCAGCTTGGGAGGATTATACAATGAGCAGTCCTTC.

This clonotype has a count of ten or more. The V and J genes are TRBV5-8 and TRBJ2-5, with a possible D match to TRBD2 (6 bases). CDR1 and CDR2 from the germline V gene are SGHTS and YDEGEE. The CDR3 has 13 residues. Trimming took 4 bases from V and 7 from J, leaving 14 bases between them. The CDR3 sequence: CASSTWDSGTQYF. Here the CDR3 DNA reads TGTGCCAGCAGCACCTGGGACTCCGGGACCCAGTACTTC.

The sample holds a few counts of this clonotype. A read error may be the cause here, since a much bigger clone is one base away. The conserved closing phenylalanine or tryptophan is absent in this CDR3, likely reflecting a read error. This sequence joins TRBV19 and TRBJ2-5; TRBD1 aligns across 11 bases. The ends lost 6 bases at V and 4 bases at J; junction bases unmatched: 7. Germline V gene sequence: CDR1 LNHDA, CDR2 SQIVND (reference sequence). The CDR3 consists of 15 residues. DNA for the CDR3: TGTGCCAGTAGGAGAGGACAGGGGGCGGGAGAGACCCAGTACCTC. Amino acids: CASRRGQGAGETQYL.

This clonotype was found many times. This chain links TRBV9 with TRBJ2-5, with TRBD2 matching 11 bases. The CDR3 is made up of 16 amino acids. CDR1 is SGDLS and CDR2 is YYNGEE in the germline V gene. Losses at the gene ends were 4 bases for V and 0 bases for J; bases not matched to a gene: 5. The CDR3 DNA reads TGTGCCAGCAGCACCCGGACTAGCGGGTACCAAGAGACCCAGTACTTC. Protein: CASSTRTSGYQETQYF.

The CDR3 sequence: CASSEVRLANSPLHF. The CDR3 DNA is TGTGCCAGCAGTGAAGTGAGACTAGCCAATTCACCCCTCCACTTT. The J gene is TRBJ1-6, the V gene TRBV6-1; D gene ambiguous. This CDR3 spans 15 amino acids. Germline values: CDR1 MNHNS, CDR2 SASEGT. V dropped 1 base and J dropped 7 bases, with 11 bases sitting between them.

This chain links TRBV7-6 with TRBJ1-1; D is unresolved. Trimming pared 0 bases from V and 2 bases from J, leaving 10 bases between. The CDR3 runs 15 residues. From germline, CDR1 is SGHVS and CDR2 FNYEAQ. CDR3 residues: CASSLAKSGNTEAFF. The CDR3 region has the DNA TGTGCCAGCAGCTTAGCGAAAAGCGGCAACACTGAAGCTTTCTTT.

This rearrangement joins TRBV12-3 or TRBV12-4 to TRBJ1-4, with D maybe TRBD1 (5 bases). V gave up 7 bases and J gave up 10 bases, with 16 bases separating them. The CDR3 runs 13 residues. CDR3 loop: CASKRDGSGKLFF. DNA for the CDR3: TGTGCCAGCAAAAGGGACGGCTCTGGAAAACTGTTTTTT.

This clonotype occurred many times. V and J are TRBV5-4 and TRBJ1-2; D gene ambiguous. CDR1 and CDR2 (germline): SGHNT, YYREEE (reference sequence). This CDR3 is built from 13 residues. Deletions cut 3 bases from V and 8 bases from J, with 14 bases between. In nucleotides, the CDR3 is TGTGCCAGCAGCTGGACCGGAGGAGGGGGCTACACCTTC. Residues: CASSWTGGGGYTF.

As for this clonotype: One end of the junction fails to match germline, which may point to a read error. V is TRBV5-1 and J is TRBJ2-3, with TRBD1 identical over 9 bases. CDR3 size: 17 residues. Germline values: CDR1 SGHRS, CDR2 YFSETQ. The CDR3 reads CAGSLARDRASTDTRYF. The CDR3 coding sequence is TGCGCCGGCAGCTTGGCCCGGGACAGGGCTAGCACAGATACGCGGTATTTT.

This clonotype has more than one count but fewer than ten. A much larger clone lies a single base off, so this may be a read error. The V gene is TRBV5-1, the J gene TRBJ2-2, with 8 bases aligning to TRBD2. J gave up 6 bases and V 4 bases, and 11 bases lay outside the gene matches. Germline V lookup: CDR1 SGHRS, CDR2 YFSETQ. The CDR3 spans 16 residues. The CDR3 is CASSRGLASSSGELFF. In DNA form, the CDR3 reads TGCGCCAGCAGCCGCGGACTAGCTTCTAGCTCCGGGGAGCTGTTTTTT.

The chain has TRBV4-2 and TRBJ2-5; D may match TRBD1 or TRBD2 (5 bases each). The CDR3 sequence is 12 residues long. V lost 11 bases and J lost 4, with 14 bases in between. Germline V gene sequence: CDR1 LGHNA, CDR2 YNFKEQ. This CDR3 is CAAGTQGETQYF. In DNA, the CDR3 is TGTGCCGCCGGGACCCAGGGAGAGACCCAGTACTTC.

The chain uses TRBV15 and TRBJ2-6, with D perhaps TRBD2 (6 bases). CDR1 LNHNV and CDR2 YYDKDF come from the germline V gene (reference sequence). V was clipped by 4 bases and J by 4 bases, with 17 bases between them. The CDR3 is made up of 17 amino acids. This chain's CDR3 is CATSKDGGASGANVLTF. The CDR3 DNA sequence: TGTGCCACCAGCAAAGATGGAGGGGCTTCAGGGGCCAACGTCCTGACTTTC. The entire variable domain, with the rest obtained from reference TRBV15 and TRBJ2-6, is as follows: DAMVIQNPRYQVTQFGKPVTLSCSQTLNHNVMYWYQQKSSQAPKLLFHYYDKDFNNEADTPDNFQSRRPNTSFCFLDIRSPGLGDTAMYLCATSKDGGASGANVLTFGAGSRLTVL.